The sequence of this T cell receptor (beta chain) was determined in a study of blood T cells in healthy people across ages. General observations from the study: Higher diversity and more naive CD4+ cells were features of long-lived donors, compared to aged donors.

A second PCR, run for about 6 to 11 cycles, used a sample-barcoded 5' primer plus a J-beta primer mix. MiXCR, run by TCRdb on the 5' RACE reads, gives a single entry per CDR3 protein. The repertoire holds around 1,600,000 distinct CDR3 sequences, with under 55% as singletons. A remark on this clonotype: The antigen remains undetermined.

The CDR3 has 13 residues. The germline V gene encodes CDR1 DFQATT and CDR2 SNEGSKA (reference sequence). V was clipped by 5 bases and J by 2 bases, with 13 bases between them. V is TRBV20-1 and J is TRBJ2-7; D remains unclear. Material: blood. The clonotype originates from a woman under 30 in good health. Here the CDR3 DNA reads TGCAGTGCTGCAAATTGGGCCGCCTACGAGCAGTACTTC. Protein product: CSAANWAAYEQYF.